The rows below give T cell receptor beta chains drawn from one sample of a study of blood T cell repertoires in COVID-19. The table came from immunoSEQ multiplex PCR; TCRdb's copy has only in-frame clones and leaves some out. Altogether fewer than 400,000 clones are present, more than 75% being singletons, with the ten largest covering around 3%. Source material: peripheral blood. The receptors originated from a human donor in a cohort sampled during active COVID-19. Both conserved end residues are part of each CDR3. The D gene is left open where the match is weak. Size tells how often a clone was seen (once, few, many) or the class of an expanded clone, and some rows leave it out.

CDR3 protein | CDR3 DNA | J gene | clone size | V gene | D gene
CASSLVGGPGAFF | TGTGCCAGCAGCTTAGTCGGGGGGCCGGGAGCTTTCTTT | TRBJ1-1 | . | TRBV7-2 | .
CACKTGNQPQHF | TGTGCCTGCAAGACAGGGAATCAGCCCCAGCATTTT | TRBJ1-5 | . | TRBV30 | TRBD1
CASRGGDSYEQYF | TGTGCCAGCAGAGGCGGGGACTCCTACGAGCAGTACTTC | TRBJ2-7 | . | TRBV6-5 | .
CASSFGQTTGELFF | TGTGCCAGCAGCTTTGGACAGACAACCGGGGAGCTGTTTTTT | TRBJ2-2 | . | TRBV7-3 | .
CASSEGAVNEKLFF | TGTGCCAGCAGCGAGGGGGCGGTTAATGAAAAACTGTTTTTT | TRBJ1-4 | . | TRBV5-5 | TRBD1
CASSIADRYLDTEAFF | TGTGCCAGTAGTATAGCGGACAGGTATTTGGACACTGAAGCTTTCTTT | TRBJ1-1 | . | TRBV19 | TRBD1
CATSDTGGTDTQYF | TGTGCCACCAGTGATACAGGGGGGACAGATACGCAGTATTTT | TRBJ2-3 | once | TRBV24-1 | TRBD1
CASSLRLNYGYTF | TGTGCCAGCAGCTTAAGACTCAACTATGGCTACACCTTC | TRBJ1-2 | . | TRBV11-1 | .
CGSSERSSNYGYTF | TGTGGCTCCAGCGAGAGGTCATCTAACTATGGCTACACCTTC | TRBJ1-2 | . | TRBV9 | .
CAWSPPGRFGGSDTEAFF | TGTGCCTGGAGTCCCCCGGGCAGGTTCGGGGGAAGTGACACTGAAGCTTTCTTT | TRBJ1-1 | . | TRBV30 | .
CASRKDRTSGNTIYF | TGTGCCAGCAGAAAGGACAGAACCTCTGGAAACACCATATATTTT | TRBJ1-3 | . | TRBV6-5 | .
CASRTKGQGPGANVLTF | TGTGCCAGCAGAACAAAGGGGCAGGGTCCTGGGGCCAACGTCCTGACTTTC | TRBJ2-6 | . | TRBV28 | .
CASSLDRSNQPQHF | TGTGCCAGCAGCTTAGACAGAAGCAATCAGCCCCAGCATTTT | TRBJ1-5 | once | TRBV6-5 | .
CASSLSGQGPLEQYF | TGTGCCAGCAGCTTAAGCGGACAGGGCCCCCTCGAGCAGTACTTC | TRBJ2-7 | . | TRBV7-6 | TRBD1
CASSMTSGRADQETQYF | TGTGCCAGCAGCATGACTAGCGGGAGGGCCGACCAAGAGACCCAGTACTTC | TRBJ2-5 | . | TRBV9 | TRBD2
CAISESISGSDEQYF | TGTGCCATCAGTGAGTCGATTAGCGGGAGTGACGAGCAGTACTTC | TRBJ2-7 | . | TRBV10-3 | TRBD2
CASSPSGGSLGNEQFF | TGCGCCAGCAGCCCTTCGGGCGGGAGCTTAGGCAATGAGCAGTTCTTC | TRBJ2-1 | . | TRBV5-1 | TRBD2
CAISPGQGPETQYF | TGTGCCATCAGTCCCGGACAGGGACCGGAGACCCAGTACTTC | TRBJ2-5 | . | TRBV10-3 | TRBD1
CASSKGLAGAGEQFF | TGTGCCAGCAGTAAGGGGCTAGCGGGAGCTGGTGAGCAGTTCTTC | TRBJ2-1 | . | TRBV6-5 | TRBD2
CASSLGGMIREQYF | TGCGCCAGCAGCTTGGGAGGGATGATTCGCGAGCAGTACTTC | TRBJ2-7 | few | TRBV5-1 | .
CASSGPGQITYEQYF | TGTGCCAGCAGCGGTCCGGGACAGATCACCTACGAGCAGTACTTC | TRBJ2-7 | . | TRBV5-6 | TRBD1
CASTAGAGGRNSPLHF | TGTGCCAGTACCGCGGGGGCGGGGGGCAGGAATTCACCCCTCCACTTT | TRBJ1-6 | . | TRBV19 | .
CASSPAGVAGSGELFF | TGTGCCAGCAGCCCGGCGGGGGTAGCGGGGTCCGGGGAGCTGTTTTTT | TRBJ2-2 | . | TRBV11-2 | TRBD2
CASSPAGPQETQYF | TGTGCCAGCAGCCCGGCGGGGCCCCAAGAGACCCAGTACTTC | TRBJ2-5 | . | TRBV6-2/TRBV6-3 | .
CASAPDRATDTQYF | TGTGCCAGCGCTCCGGACAGGGCGACAGATACGCAGTATTTT | TRBJ2-3 | . | TRBV3-1/TRBV3-2 | TRBD1
CASSKDRGFYNEQFF | TGTGCCAGCAGTAAAGACAGGGGATTCTACAATGAGCAGTTCTTC | TRBJ2-1 | . | TRBV6-6 | TRBD1
CASNPSGVIGEQFF | TGTGCCAGTAACCCTAGCGGGGTCATCGGTGAGCAGTTCTTC | TRBJ2-1 | . | TRBV19 | TRBD2
CASSYDRSYNEQFF | TGTGCCAGCAGTTACGACAGGTCCTACAATGAGCAGTTCTTC | TRBJ2-1 | . | TRBV6-5 | .
CASSTGQDTGELFF | TGTGCCAGTAGTACTGGGCAGGACACCGGGGAGCTGTTTTTT | TRBJ2-2 | . | TRBV19 | .
CASRRSGDTDTQYF | TGTGCCAGCAGACGATCGGGGGACACAGATACGCAGTATTTT | TRBJ2-3 | . | TRBV6-5 | .
CATSYENRYQKGNYGYTF | TGTGCCACCAGCTACGAAAACAGGTATCAGAAAGGTAACTATGGCTACACCTTC | TRBJ1-2 | . | TRBV24-1 | .
CASSLQGGNTEAFF | TGTGCCAGCAGCCTCCAAGGGGGGAACACTGAAGCTTTCTTT | TRBJ1-1 | . | TRBV5-4 | .
CASSVASTDTQYF | TGTGCCAGCAGCGTAGCAAGCACAGATACGCAGTATTTT | TRBJ2-3 | . | TRBV9 | .
CASSFGDTDTQYF | TGCGCCAGCAGCTTCGGGGATACAGATACGCAGTATTTT | TRBJ2-3 | once | TRBV5-1 | .
CATSPRDRASYEQYF | TGTGCCACCAGCCCCCGGGACAGGGCTTCCTACGAGCAGTACTTC | TRBJ2-7 | few | TRBV15 | TRBD1
CASSPRGGGTEAFF | TGTGCCAGCTCACCAAGGGGCGGGGGGACTGAAGCTTTCTTT | TRBJ1-1 | . | TRBV18 | .
CASSLWAGTGAYEQYF | TGTGCCAGCAGCTTATGGGCCGGGACAGGGGCCTACGAGCAGTACTTC | TRBJ2-7 | . | TRBV11-2 | TRBD1
CAAGTGSGNTIYF | TGTGCCGCGGGGACAGGCTCTGGAAACACCATATATTTT | TRBJ1-3 | . | TRBV3-1/TRBV3-2 | TRBD1
CASSYYSGDGETQYF | TGTGCCAGCAGTTATTATTCAGGGGACGGAGAGACCCAGTACTTC | TRBJ2-5 | . | TRBV6-2/TRBV6-3 | .
CASSGQATNTGELFF | TGTGCCAGTAGTGGACAGGCCACGAACACCGGGGAGCTGTTTTTT | TRBJ2-2 | . | TRBV19 | TRBD1
CASSYFDQGGGYTF | TGTGCCAGCAGTTACTTCGACCAGGGGGGTGGCTACACCTTC | TRBJ1-2 | . | TRBV6-6 | TRBD1
CASSPGDTQETQYF | TGTGCCAGCAGCCCGGGGGATACCCAAGAGACCCAGTACTTC | TRBJ2-5 | . | TRBV7-3 | .
CASSSQASSSGANVLTF | TGTGCCAGCAGTTCCCAGGCAAGTAGTTCTGGGGCCAACGTCCTGACTTTC | TRBJ2-6 | many | TRBV28 | .
CASSSTPYEMNTEAFF | TGTGCCAGCAGCTCCACACCGTACGAAATGAACACTGAAGCTTTCTTT | TRBJ1-1 | . | TRBV7-6 | .
CASSPPVQGLTSVQYF | TGTGCCAGCTCACCACCAGTCCAGGGCTTAACTTCAGTGCAGTACTTC | TRBJ2-7 | . | TRBV18 | .
CASSELTGTDTQYF | TGTGCCAGCAGTGAACTGACAGGCACAGATACGCAGTATTTT | TRBJ2-3 | . | TRBV6-1 | .
CASSERDRLLNGYTF | TGTGCCAGCAGTGAACGGGACAGGTTGCTCAATGGCTACACCTTC | TRBJ1-2 | . | TRBV2 | TRBD1
CASSRDIYTGELFF | TGTGCCAGTAGCCGGGACATATACACCGGGGAGCTGTTTTTT | TRBJ2-2 | . | TRBV19 | .
CASSFSGGYYGYTF | TGTGCCAGCAGTTTCTCTGGGGGCTACTATGGCTACACCTTC | TRBJ1-2 | . | TRBV6-5 | .
CALNSGGYEQYF | TGTGCCTTGAACTCAGGGGGCTACGAGCAGTACTTC | TRBJ2-7 | . | TRBV30 | TRBD1
CASSKRIWGQAGYQPQHF | TGTGCCAGCAGCAAACGGATATGGGGACAGGCCGGATATCAGCCCCAGCATTTT | TRBJ1-5 | . | TRBV21-1 | .